This T cell receptor beta chain derives from a study of blood T cell repertoires in COVID-19. Original handling: Estimates of nucleated cell counts were drawn from the amplification of reference gene primers. TCRdb's copy holds only in-frame clones and misses some; the assay was immunoSEQ multiplex PCR. V, J and clone size reflect that table, while D and trimming were determined from the DNA. The sample records about 74,000 clones, under 95% being singletons. Germline assignment: CDR1 SQVTM and CDR2 ANQGSEA. V was clipped by 3 bases and J by 1 base, with 11 bases between them. The CDR3 extends over 14 amino acids.

The gene calls are TRBV29-1 and TRBJ2-3, with a possible D match to TRBD2 (5 bases). The sequence came from a man aged 50-59 years with acute or convalescent COVID-19. Material for sequencing was peripheral blood. CDR3 bases: TGCAGCGTTGACGGGGTGTTGGGCACAGATACGCAGTATTTT. This translates into CSVDGVLGTDTQYF.